A selection of T cell receptor beta chains follows, all from one sample in a study of T cells after yellow fever vaccination. TCRdb called the 5' RACE reads again in MiXCR, with one record for every CDR3 protein. Of 300,000 to 400,000 distinct CDR3 sequences in the sample, 8.7% were seen once. The source was PBMCs, collected on the day of the first yellow fever vaccination. The origin of the receptors is a young man who received the YFV17D yellow fever vaccine. The CDR3 runs from the conserved cysteine through the conserved F or W.

CDR3 protein	V gene	J gene
CASSSRTGEGYEQYF	TRBV6-2/TRBV6-3	TRBJ2-7
CASSLTGVETQYF	TRBV12-3/TRBV12-4	TRBJ2-5
CASSLTGTGYQETQYF	TRBV5-1	TRBJ2-5
CSSQGQGPYEQYF	TRBV20-1	TRBJ2-7
CASSLGTQIDTQYF	TRBV7-2	TRBJ2-3
CASSQRAGRPSTDTQYF	TRBV4-3	TRBJ2-3
CSATGNEDTEAFF	TRBV29-1	TRBJ1-1
CASSEMDTQYF	TRBV2	TRBJ2-3
CASSLSPGRSGYTF	TRBV5-1	TRBJ1-2
CASSQFKVAGGITDTQYF	TRBV14	TRBJ2-3
CSVAGLQPEAFF	TRBV29-1	TRBJ1-1
CASTTSGGARRMDEQFF	TRBV5-1	TRBJ2-1
CASSFYLAPQGSPPTNYGYTF	TRBV12-3/TRBV12-4	TRBJ1-2
CASSTQRGGYRETQYF	TRBV6-1	TRBJ2-5
CASSKDRGIYEQYF	TRBV12-3/TRBV12-4	TRBJ2-7
CASSVDGMKLFF	TRBV9	TRBJ1-4
CASSWLKGGSSYNEQFF	TRBV5-6	TRBJ2-1
CASRVSGGSYNEQFF	TRBV19	TRBJ2-1
CASSSRPEDTQYF	TRBV7-3	TRBJ2-3
CASSTSLNTGELFF	TRBV5-1	TRBJ2-2
CASSLSGGTTNEKLFF	TRBV5-1	TRBJ1-4
CASSLRTNQADEQYF	TRBV14	TRBJ2-7
CASSTRVSYEQYF	TRBV7-8	TRBJ2-7
CASSLATVNQPQHF	TRBV12-3/TRBV12-4	TRBJ1-5
CSARDRAGAGNEQFF	TRBV20-1	TRBJ2-1
CASSRTPVMAGKSTDTQYF	TRBV11-2	TRBJ2-3
CASSRQAYNEQFF	TRBV6-1	TRBJ2-1
CAWSVLGGEQYF	TRBV30	TRBJ2-7
CASSFDRRYEQYF	TRBV7-2	TRBJ2-7
CASSAMDSQETQYF	TRBV7-9	TRBJ2-5
CASSLTGETEAFF	TRBV5-1	TRBJ1-1
CASSSDGGPVWFF	TRBV5-1	TRBJ2-1
CSVEVAAPRGFF	TRBV29-1	TRBJ2-1
CASSSSIGFGTDTQYF	TRBV5-4	TRBJ2-3
CAIAGTSGATDTQYF	TRBV10-3	TRBJ2-3
CASWDGKISGANVLTF	TRBV5-1	TRBJ2-6
CASSAPRRGVYNSPLHF	TRBV7-2	TRBJ1-6
CASSPGGRGYTF	TRBV7-2	TRBJ1-2
CASSYESGVANTGELFF	TRBV6-5	TRBJ2-2
CASSLGLAGHTDTQYF	TRBV5-1	TRBJ2-3
CSAPSQGQGLGDTQYF	TRBV20-1	TRBJ2-3
CASTLLGTHGYTF	TRBV12-3/TRBV12-4	TRBJ1-2
CSVGTFLGEKLFF	TRBV29-1	TRBJ1-4
CASSSQGGIWDGYTF	TRBV5-1	TRBJ1-2
CSVCSAGVSQETQYF	TRBV29-1	TRBJ2-5
CASSYPRRDGYTF	TRBV7-6	TRBJ1-2
CASSFLGPGDTEAFF	TRBV7-9	TRBJ1-1
CSVQRGGPEETQYF	TRBV20-1	TRBJ2-5
CASSRGGLAALGNEQFF	TRBV4-1	TRBJ2-1
CASILVGGANVLTF	TRBV12-3/TRBV12-4	TRBJ2-6
CASSGRLAGGLNEQFF	TRBV7-8	TRBJ2-1
CASSPWDRGPVGYTF	TRBV12-3/TRBV12-4	TRBJ1-2
CASSVDKGPLETQYF	TRBV9	TRBJ2-5
CASSLGQATYEQYF	TRBV7-9	TRBJ2-7
CASTGYTTEAFF	TRBV7-9	TRBJ1-1